This paragraph covers one T cell receptor beta chain sequence. The target antigen is unknown. These data come from a study of cytomegalovirus exposure and HLA in healthy donors. General study points: Upon later analysis, HLA-associated TCR beta chains proved more clonally expanded than other, equally common chains. Accounts indicate the classifier identified cytomegalovirus status with strong specificity and sensitivity. In vitro experiments confirmed that a few CMV-associated chains were specific for CMV antigens.

CDR3 length: 14 amino acids. V gave up 10 bases and J gave up 8 bases; unmatched junction bases: 11. Germline V lookup: CDR1 SNHLY, CDR2 FYNNEI. PCR employed 60 Vbeta and 13 Jbeta primers. Clones were read by immunoSEQ multiplex PCR, and TCRdb kept only the in-frame ones, dropping some. The repertoire holds fewer than 350,000 clones, with approximately 90% as singletons. V gene TRBV2 combines with J gene TRBJ2-3, with 11 bases matching TRBD2. This clonotype originated in a woman in her late teens or twenties in good health and CMV-seronegative. The sample comprised PBMCs. Written as DNA, the CDR3 is TGTGCCACAAGACTAGCGGGGAGGGCGCGTACGCAGTATTTT. It codes for CATRLAGRARTQYF.